Listed here is a single TCR beta chain. This CDR3 comprises 12 residues. CDR1 is WNHNN, CDR2 SYGVQD, per germline (reference sequence). The V gene lost 5 bases and the J gene lost 0 bases, with 2 bases spanning the gap. The data originate from a study of OX40 agonist ivuxolimab in advanced cancers. In the study overall: Of mixed ages from about 23 to 90 and averaging around 60 years, the group was roughly 85% male. Antecedent anti-PD-1, anti-PD-L1 or anti-CTLA-4 therapy was permissible, with roughly 36% having received some.

Profiling relied on immunoSEQ multiplex PCR, and the TCRdb table lists in-frame clones only, not all of them. Of about 69,000 clones listed, 90% were seen once; the top ten hold 10% to 13%. This material consisted of CD4+ or CD8+ T cells sorted from blood, taken in a trial of the OX40 agonist ivuxolimab. The sequence came from an adult with an advanced solid tumor such as melanoma, head and neck, liver or kidney cancer. V gene TRBV10-1 combines with J gene TRBJ1-5, with D hard to call. The CDR3 sequence: CASSISNQPQHF. The CDR3 DNA reads as TGCGCCAGCAGTATTAGCAATCAGCCCCAGCATTTT.